Listed below are T cell receptor beta chains from one sample, sequenced in a study of CD8 T cells in Susac syndrome. TCRdb ran MiXCR on the immunoSEQ multiplex PCR reads and lists one entry per CDR3 protein. There are 150,000 to 160,000 distinct CDR3 sequences in the sample; about 95% occur only once, and 0.16% lies in the top ten. Material for sequencing was CD4+ T cells from PBMCs. The source is a human donor with Susac syndrome. CDR3s include the opening cysteine and the closing phenylalanine or tryptophan. Fields, in order: J gene, V gene, CDR3 protein.

J: TRBJ2-1
V: TRBV5-4
CDR3: CASSPPMGDEQFF

J: TRBJ2-3
V: TRBV10-3
CDR3: CAIKGPGTDTQYF

J: TRBJ2-7
V: TRBV4-3
CDR3: CASSQDRTPEQYF

J: TRBJ2-3
V: TRBV4-3
CDR3: CASSKWGVSGSSRITDTQYF

J: TRBJ2-7
V: TRBV29-1
CDR3: CSVELPDLPYEQYF

J: TRBJ2-1
V: TRBV15
CDR3: CATSRDSRTFF

J: TRBJ1-4
V: TRBV9
CDR3: CASSPLHGGDEKLFF

J: TRBJ2-5
V: TRBV3-1
CDR3: CASSLYLAETQYF

J: TRBJ2-5
V: TRBV5-4
CDR3: CASSPRGEGETQYF

J: TRBJ1-3
V: TRBV7-3
CDR3: CASSLTPGSGNTIYF

J: TRBJ2-7
V: TRBV27
CDR3: CASSFRLAKRDYEQYF

J: TRBJ1-1
V: TRBV10-3
CDR3: CAISGTVNTEAFF

J: TRBJ1-2
V: TRBV6-5
CDR3: CASSPGRLNYGYTF

J: TRBJ1-1
V: TRBV29-1
CDR3: CSVEKTRFGTEAFF

J: TRBJ2-3
V: TRBV21-1
CDR3: CASSFPGWTGGPDTQYF

J: TRBJ2-7
V: TRBV20-1
CDR3: CSARDAGGVEQYF

J: TRBJ1-6
V: TRBV11-2
CDR3: CASSPTIDRVYNF

J: TRBJ1-6
V: TRBV9
CDR3: CASSPAPNSPLHF

J: TRBJ1-6
V: TRBV25-1
CDR3: CASSEFGGRGNSPLHF

J: TRBJ1-2
V: TRBV3-1
CDR3: CASSQAGGGYGYTF

J: TRBJ1-3
V: TRBV3-1
CDR3: CASSRQGMHTIYF

J: TRBJ1-1
V: TRBV12-5
CDR3: CASGSLPRGIDRGGNTEAFF

J: TRBJ2-5
V: TRBV5-6
CDR3: CASSFRGNQETQYF

J: TRBJ2-5
V: TRBV20-1
CDR3: CSARDLLGGGRETQYF

J: TRBJ2-7
V: TRBV29-1
CDR3: CSVRGDYEQYF

J: TRBJ2-3
V: TRBV18
CDR3: CASSAIAGGPPDTQYF

J: TRBJ2-7
V: TRBV11-2
CDR3: CASSLEQGITYEQYF

J: TRBJ1-1
V: TRBV3-1
CDR3: CASRGKGEAFF

J: TRBJ1-5
V: TRBV2
CDR3: CASSRDRGGQPQHF

J: TRBJ2-7
V: TRBV29-1
CDR3: CSVGDRAAYEQYF

J: TRBJ1-6
V: TRBV7-9
CDR3: CADRQINSPLHF

J: TRBJ2-3
V: TRBV7-2
CDR3: CASSSGLAGALKYF

J: TRBJ2-2
V: TRBV4-1
CDR3: CASSQDLDTGELFF

J: TRBJ1-5
V: TRBV12-3/TRBV12-4
CDR3: CASTPGGDQPQHF

J: TRBJ1-2
V: TRBV20-1
CDR3: CSARDPGALNYGYTF

J: TRBJ2-5
V: TRBV15
CDR3: CATSKGQELQETQYF

J: TRBJ1-2
V: TRBV6-2/TRBV6-3
CDR3: CASMRDFGYTF

J: TRBJ2-3
V: TRBV5-1
CDR3: CASSLTDSLTDTQYF

J: TRBJ2-6
V: TRBV19
CDR3: CASQRAPLSGANVLTF

J: TRBJ2-7
V: TRBV7-8
CDR3: CASSSGQGREQYF